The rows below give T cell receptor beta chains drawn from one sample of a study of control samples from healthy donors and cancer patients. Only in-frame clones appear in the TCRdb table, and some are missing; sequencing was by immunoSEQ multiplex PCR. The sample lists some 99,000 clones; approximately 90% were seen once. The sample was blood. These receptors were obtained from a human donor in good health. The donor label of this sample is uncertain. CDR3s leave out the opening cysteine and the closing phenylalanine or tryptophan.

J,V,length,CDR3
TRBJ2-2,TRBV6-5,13,AIQGRITDTGELF
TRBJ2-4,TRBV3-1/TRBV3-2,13,ASSRAAGGRVIQY
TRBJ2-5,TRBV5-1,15,ASSLVVRGGLMETQY
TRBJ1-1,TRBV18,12,ASSPPRGDTEAF
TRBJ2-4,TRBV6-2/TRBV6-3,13,ASSTSGWGANIQY
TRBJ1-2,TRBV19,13,ASSIGQSLNYGYT
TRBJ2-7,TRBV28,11,ASTRAGIYEQY
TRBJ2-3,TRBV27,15,ASSGQGRAGPTDTQY
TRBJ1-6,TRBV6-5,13,ASRPTGDYNSPLH
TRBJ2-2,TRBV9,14,ASSVGSQVNTGELF
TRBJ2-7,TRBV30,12,AWSEGRGTYEQY
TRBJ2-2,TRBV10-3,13,AISKTGDNTGELF
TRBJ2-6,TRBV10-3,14,AISEGQAPGANVLT
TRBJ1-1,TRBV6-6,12,ASSWDRVVTEAF
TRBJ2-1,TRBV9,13,ASSVVGGTYNEQF
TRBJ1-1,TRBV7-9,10,ASSHFSAEAF
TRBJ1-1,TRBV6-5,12,ASSYSADNTEAF
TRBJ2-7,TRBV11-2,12,ASSKGDSRYEQY
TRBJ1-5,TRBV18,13,ASSWDRGTNQPQH
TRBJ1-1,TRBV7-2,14,ASSTGQGGMNTEAF
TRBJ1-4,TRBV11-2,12,ASSPGAWNEELF
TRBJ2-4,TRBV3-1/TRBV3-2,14,ASSQFAGDSQNIQY
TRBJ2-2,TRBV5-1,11,ASSLEGSGELF
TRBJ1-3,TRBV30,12,AWTGTDSGNTIY
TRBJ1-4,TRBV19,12,ASNAGTNGEKLF
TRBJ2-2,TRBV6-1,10,ASSDVSGELF
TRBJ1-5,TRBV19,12,ASRHAEGRRPQH
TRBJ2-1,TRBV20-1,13,SASSLSDSDFEQF
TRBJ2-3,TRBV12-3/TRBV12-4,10,ASSSGGDTQY